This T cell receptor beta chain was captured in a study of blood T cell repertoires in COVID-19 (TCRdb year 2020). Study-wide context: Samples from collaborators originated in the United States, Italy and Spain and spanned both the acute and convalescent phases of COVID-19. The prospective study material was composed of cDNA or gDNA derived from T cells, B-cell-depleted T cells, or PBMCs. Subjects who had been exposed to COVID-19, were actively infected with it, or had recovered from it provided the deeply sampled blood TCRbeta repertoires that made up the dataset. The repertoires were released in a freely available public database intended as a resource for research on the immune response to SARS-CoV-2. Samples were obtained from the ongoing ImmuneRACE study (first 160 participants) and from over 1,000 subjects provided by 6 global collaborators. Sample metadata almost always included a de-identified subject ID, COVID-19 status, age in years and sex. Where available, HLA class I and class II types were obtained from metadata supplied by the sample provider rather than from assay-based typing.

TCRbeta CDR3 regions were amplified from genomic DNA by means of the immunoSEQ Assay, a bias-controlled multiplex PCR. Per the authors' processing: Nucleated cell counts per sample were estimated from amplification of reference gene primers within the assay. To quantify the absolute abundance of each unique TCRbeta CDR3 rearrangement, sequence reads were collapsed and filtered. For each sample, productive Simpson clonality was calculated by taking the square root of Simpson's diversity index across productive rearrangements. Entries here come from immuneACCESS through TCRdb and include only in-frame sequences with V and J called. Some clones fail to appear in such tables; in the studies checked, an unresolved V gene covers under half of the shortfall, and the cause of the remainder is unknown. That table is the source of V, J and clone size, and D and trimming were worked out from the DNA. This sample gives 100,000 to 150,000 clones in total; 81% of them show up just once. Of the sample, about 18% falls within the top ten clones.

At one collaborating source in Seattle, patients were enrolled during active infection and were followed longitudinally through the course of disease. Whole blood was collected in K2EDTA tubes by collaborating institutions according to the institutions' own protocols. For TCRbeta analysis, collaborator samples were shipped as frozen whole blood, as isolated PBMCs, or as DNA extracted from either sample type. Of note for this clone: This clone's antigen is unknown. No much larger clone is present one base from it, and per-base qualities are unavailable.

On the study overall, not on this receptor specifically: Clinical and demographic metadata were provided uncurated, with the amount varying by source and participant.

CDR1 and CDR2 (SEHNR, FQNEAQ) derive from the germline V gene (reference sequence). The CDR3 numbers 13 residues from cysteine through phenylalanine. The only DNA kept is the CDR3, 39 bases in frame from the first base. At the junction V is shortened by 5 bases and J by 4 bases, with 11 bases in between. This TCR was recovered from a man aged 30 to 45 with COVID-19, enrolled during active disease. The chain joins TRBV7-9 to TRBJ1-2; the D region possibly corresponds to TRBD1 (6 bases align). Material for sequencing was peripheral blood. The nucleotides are TGTGCCAGCAGCCTCGGACAGATCTATGGCTACACCTTC. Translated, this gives CASSLGQIYGYTF.